Sequencing of this TCR beta chain was carried out in a study of blood T cells in healthy people across ages (dated by TCRdb to the mid-2010s). Looking at the study overall: Template switching captured roughly one uniquely barcoded TCR beta cDNA molecule per two T cells in model experiments. Using the same blood draw, the study looked at two additional independent replicas of 1 million unique cDNA reads for two donors, one aged 18 to 30 and the other aged 80 or older. The donors were split into four age groups: young (average around 17 years), middle-aged (39), aged (more than 60) and long-lived (approximately 80). To track age-related changes in TCR beta repertoire diversity, the study relied on deep sequencing normalized with unique cDNA molecular identifiers. Overall study outcomes, separate from this receptor: Because the CMV infection status of the donors was unknown, age-related changes in expanded clonotypes may potentially have been confounded. Compared with the aged group, the long-lived group had more naive CD4+ T cells, fewer expanded clones and increased TCR diversity, a pattern suggesting age selection. Estimates of total diversity from one million sequenced T cells were regarded as lower bounds and underestimates. The percentage of naive T cells measured by flow cytometry correlated strongly with observed TCR beta diversity. As age increased, observed TCR beta diversity per million T cells dropped in a roughly linear way, and a significant reduction was already evident by age around 41. Because profiling used bulk unsorted PBMCs, naive and antigen-experienced compartments could not be compared conclusively.

Library prep was done by 5' RACE. Sequenced using an Illumina HiSeq 2500. The second PCR ran for about 6 to 12 cycles and used a J-beta primer mix along with a sample-barcoded 5' primer. A template-switch 5' adaptor carrying 12 random nucleotides introduced a unique molecular identifier onto each TCR beta cDNA molecule. At least 2.5 million CDR3-containing paired-end reads were obtained from each sample. The Mint cDNA synthesis kit, primed by a TRBC-specific oligonucleotide, was used to synthesize first-strand cDNA from all RNA. Following uracil-DNA glycosylase treatment, all cDNA underwent a first 18-cycle PCR with the universal primers M1SS and BC2_uni_R. The authors processed their data as follows. For normalization, 1 million high-quality reads were randomly selected from each sample, with every read carrying a distinct molecular identifier. Instead of being binned into consensus sequences, reads that shared molecular identifiers were thrown out. MiTCR, run with a Q25 quality threshold and the strictest error-elimination algorithm, handled CDR3 identification, clonotype clustering and error correction. A nonparametric unseen species model with Euler transformation was used to estimate lower-bound total TCR beta diversity. Using fastp trimming at Q25 and MiXCR clonotype assembly, TCRdb reanalyzed the public sequencing data and kept in-frame beta chains. Identical CDR3 protein sequences are pooled into one entry, listed with their most common genes and DNA. The V and J calls reflect TCRdb's pipeline rather than the authors' work. The sample table contains hundreds of thousands of distinct CDR3 sequences; only one count was recorded for about 25% of them. The ten largest make up roughly 3.5% of the sample.

The CDR3 starts with the cysteine, ends with the phenylalanine, and has 18 residues. Left in the record is the CDR3 DNA by itself, 54 bases read in frame from the first base. V lost 6 bases and J lost 9 bases; the stretch between them is 30 bases long. CDR1 SNHLY and CDR2 FYNNEI are derived from the germline V gene. This clonotype appeared many times. No antigen is known for it. It has no much larger one-base neighbor in the sample; base qualities were not kept. The donors were some 36 Caucasian individuals from Russia, aged roughly 6 to 90 years, who were systemically healthy. Each donor gave around 9.9 milliliters of peripheral blood, collected into EDTA-treated Vacutainer tubes. PBMCs were isolated by Ficoll-Paque density-gradient centrifugation, with at least 7 million obtained per sample. Total RNA was extracted from PBMCs with Trizol reagent, with at least 5 micrograms obtained per sample. The percentages of naive CD45RAhigh/CD27high T cells were determined by flow cytometry on a PBMC aliquot from every donor.

These same records also appear under a second study, on T cells of mothers and their children. The second study, in turn, reports: Nine systemically healthy Caucasian individuals, comprising three mothers and their six children, were included as donors. cDNA synthesis used all of the extracted RNA, with around 1.6 ug of RNA in each 15 ul reaction. In the second PCR, the M1S primer introduced both the sample barcodes and 2-4 random nucleotides. Over 8.5 million TCR beta CDR3 reads were obtained for each mother, and some 3.1 million reads were obtained for each child. Thymic selection shapes the output of TCR recombination in a similar way in related and unrelated pairs, and inherited differences have a minor effect. Normalized repertoire overlap in related mother-child pairs was always slightly higher than in unrelated mother-child pairs, but the difference was never significant. No persistent microchimeric T cell clones were detected, at a sensitivity of 90 to 100 clones per million clonotypes. The study used deep NGS to compare TCR beta repertoires of mothers and children, seeking features distinguishing related mother-child pairs from unrelated individuals. Mothers averaged about 37 +/- 4 years of age and children averaged approximately 12 +/- 4 years. Libraries were sequenced on Illumina HiSeq 2000 with 100+100 nt paired-end reads after adapter ligation with NEBNext reagents. To avoid cross-contamination, the mother libraries and the child libraries were prepared a month apart and sequenced in separate runs. Each donor had between about 450,000 and 2,100,000 distinct TCR beta clonotypes identified. Naive TCR beta clonotypes were estimated from low-frequency clonotypes matched to each donor's FACS-determined naive share, without sorting.

Recombination linked TRBV2 to TRBJ2-4; TRBD2 is a possible D gene, resting on 6 matching bases. This clonotype originated in a boy between 2 and 10 years old in good health. Sequencing was performed on blood. The nucleotide sequence is given as TGTGCCAGCAGGACCACGCCCCGGGACTTGCCCCTGAAAGCCATTCAGTACTTC. Protein translation: CASRTTPRDLPLKAIQYF.